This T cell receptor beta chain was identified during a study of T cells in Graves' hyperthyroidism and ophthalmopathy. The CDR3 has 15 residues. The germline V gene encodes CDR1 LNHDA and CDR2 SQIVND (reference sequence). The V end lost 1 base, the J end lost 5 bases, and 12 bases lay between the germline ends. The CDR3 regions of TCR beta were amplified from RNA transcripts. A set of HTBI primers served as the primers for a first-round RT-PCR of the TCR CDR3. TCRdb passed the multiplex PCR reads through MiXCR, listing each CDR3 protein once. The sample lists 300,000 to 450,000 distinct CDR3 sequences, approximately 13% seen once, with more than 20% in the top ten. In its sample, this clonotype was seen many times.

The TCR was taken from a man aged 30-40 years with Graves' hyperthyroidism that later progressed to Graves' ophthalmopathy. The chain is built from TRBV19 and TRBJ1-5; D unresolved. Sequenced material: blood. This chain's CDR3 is CASSIAGWRDQPQHF. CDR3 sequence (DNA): TGTGCCAGTAGTATAGCTGGGTGGCGAGATCAGCCCCAGCATTTT.